This entry lists 6 T cell receptor beta chains sequenced from one sample in a study of tumor-infiltrating lymphocytes in primary liver carcinoma. A primer matching the constant region was used to make TCR beta cDNA from 500 to 650 ng of total RNA. Slightly modified ARM-PCR served as the procedure for the TCR beta libraries. These libraries came from three rounds of nested multiplex PCR. The first two PCR rounds used TRBV1-TRBV30 forward primers with a C-beta reverse primer, nine to ten cycles each. TCRdb processed the multiplex PCR reads anew with MiXCR; each CDR3 protein has one entry. The data hold about 200,000 distinct CDR3 sequences, with approximately 65% observed a single time. RNA isolated from unsorted whole blood supplied the blood RNA, with germline DNA also extracted. Sequencing was performed on peripheral blood. These receptors came from a woman in her sixties or seventies with primary liver carcinoma and hepatitis B virus infection.

CDR3 region: CTSLQQGAYEQYF. CDR3 DNA: TGTACTAGCCTCCAACAGGGGGCCTACGAGCAGTACTTC. The chain combines TRBV6-2 or TRBV6-3 with TRBJ2-7; 8 bases are a match to TRBD1. CDR1 and CDR2 from the germline V gene are MNHEY and SVGEGT. The CDR3 length is 13 residues.

Of note for this clonotype: The junction departs from germline at one end; a sequencing error may be responsible. CDR3 amino acids: CSVGTYGGSYGFTF. The CDR3 region has the DNA TGCAGCGTTGGAACCTATGGCGGTTCCTATGGCTTCACCTTC. This rearrangement joins TRBV29-1 to TRBJ1-2; D gene unclear. Germline V gives CDR1 SQVTM, CDR2 ANQGSEA. The CDR3 runs 14 residues. Full variable domain (remainder filled in from reference TRBV29-1 and TRBJ1-2): SAVISQKPSRDICQRGTSLTIQCQVDSQVTMMFWYRQQPGQSLTLIATANQGSEATYESGFVIDKFPISRPNLTFSTLTVSNMSPEDSSIYLCSVGTYGGSYGFTFGSGTRLTVV.

The sample holds a few counts of this clonotype. A read error is possible here, since a much larger clone lies one base away. The rearrangement joins TRBV6-6 to TRBJ2-2, with TRBD2 as a possible D gene (6 bases). Germline CDR1 and CDR2: MNHNY and SVGAGI (reference sequence). The CDR3 runs to 13 residues. CDR3 protein: CASSYQGTGGLFF. The CDR3 coding sequence is TGTGCCAGCAGTTACCAGGGCACCGGGGGGCTGTTTTTT.

As for this clonotype: One end of the junction varies from germline; a read error may be responsible. This chain connects TRBV6-5 to TRBJ1-3, with D unclear. This CDR3 is built from 15 residues. CDR1 and CDR2 (germline): MNHEY, SVGAGI. Written as DNA, the CDR3 is TGTGCCAGCAGCTACGGTTACGTCTCTGGAAACTCCATATATTTT. Translation: CASSYGYVSGNSIYF.

With respect to this clonotype: This may arise from a read error, as a much more abundant clone is one base away. The chain couples TRBV6-5 to TRBJ1-2; 8 nucleotides agree with TRBD1. The CDR3 length is 14 residues. V was pared by 10 bases and J by 4 bases, with 11 bases of the junction left unmatched. In germline, CDR1 is MNHEY, CDR2 SVGAGI. The CDR3 sequence is CAISKQGGGYGYTF. The CDR3, as DNA: TGTGCCATCAGCAAACAGGGGGGTGGCTATGGCTACACCTTC.

A note on this clonotype: One end of the junction fails to match germline, which may point to a read error. The chain combines TRBV11-2 with TRBJ2-7; 8 bases match TRBD1. CDR1 and CDR2 (germline): SGHAT, FQNNGV. This CDR3 spans 15 amino acids. The CDR3 reads CTSSLGGRGHGEQYF. CDR3 coding DNA: TGTACCAGCAGCTTAGGGGGCAGGGGGCATGGCGAGCAGTACTTC. Complete variable domain (other parts from reference TRBV11-2 and TRBJ2-7): EAGVAQSPRYKIIEKRQSVAFWCNPISGHATLYWYQQILGQGPKLLIQFQNNGVVDDSQLPKDRFSAERLKGVDSTLKIQPAKLEDSAVYLCTSSLGGRGHGEQYFGPGTRLTVT.